The T cell receptor beta chain under discussion was sequenced for a study of technical replicates of blood from several donors. The repertoire was sequenced with immunoSEQ multiplex PCR; TCRdb's copy has only in-frame clones and lacks some. The data contain about 75,000 clones, about 90% of them singletons. V was pared by 4 bases and J by 3 bases, with 8 bases of the junction left unmatched. Germline V lookup: CDR1 SGHRS, CDR2 YFSETQ. The CDR3 length is 15 residues. What was sequenced was T cells isolated from PBMCs. The receptor was isolated from a human donor in good health. The chain links TRBV5-1 to TRBJ2-3; TRBD2 matches 7 bases. The CDR3 sequence: CASSPAGVSTDTQYF. DNA of the CDR3: TGCGCCAGCAGCCCGGCGGGAGTGAGTACAGATACGCAGTATTTT.